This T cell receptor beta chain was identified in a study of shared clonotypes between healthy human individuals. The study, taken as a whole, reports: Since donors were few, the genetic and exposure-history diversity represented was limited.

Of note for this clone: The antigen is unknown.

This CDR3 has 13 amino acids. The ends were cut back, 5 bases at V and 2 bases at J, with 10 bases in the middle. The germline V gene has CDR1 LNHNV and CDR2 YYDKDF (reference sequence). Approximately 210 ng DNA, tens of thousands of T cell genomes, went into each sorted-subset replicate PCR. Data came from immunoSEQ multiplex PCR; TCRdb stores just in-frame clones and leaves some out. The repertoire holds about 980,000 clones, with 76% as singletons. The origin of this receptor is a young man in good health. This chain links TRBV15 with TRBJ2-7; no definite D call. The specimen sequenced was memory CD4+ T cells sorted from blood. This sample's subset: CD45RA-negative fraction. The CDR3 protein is CATSAFVTYEQYF. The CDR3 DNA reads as TGTGCCACCAGCGCTTTCGTTACCTACGAGCAGTACTTC.